This T cell receptor (beta chain) comes out of a study of T cell repertoires in cytomegalovirus infection. Study-level results: The cumulative frequency of public TCR beta families identified carriers of CMV plus the relevant HLA.

MiXCR was run by TCRdb on the reads, yielding one entry per CDR3 protein. The sample includes about 150,000 distinct CDR3 sequences, about a quarter seen only once; the top ten take 9.5% to 13%. Regarding this clonotype: Its cognate antigen is unknown.

V lost 0 bases and J lost 4, with 9 bases in between. The CDR3 totals 14 residues. V is TRBV12-3 or TRBV12-4 and J is TRBJ2-5; the D call may be TRBD1 or TRBD2 (5 bases each). Sequenced sample: PBMCs. This receptor was identified in a human donor in good health (CMV status not recorded). Some clones in this sample may be carry-over from other donors' samples. The CDR3 DNA follows: TGTGCCAGCAGTTTAGCGGGGGTAGGAGAGACCCAGTACTTC. Its protein product is CASSLAGVGETQYF.